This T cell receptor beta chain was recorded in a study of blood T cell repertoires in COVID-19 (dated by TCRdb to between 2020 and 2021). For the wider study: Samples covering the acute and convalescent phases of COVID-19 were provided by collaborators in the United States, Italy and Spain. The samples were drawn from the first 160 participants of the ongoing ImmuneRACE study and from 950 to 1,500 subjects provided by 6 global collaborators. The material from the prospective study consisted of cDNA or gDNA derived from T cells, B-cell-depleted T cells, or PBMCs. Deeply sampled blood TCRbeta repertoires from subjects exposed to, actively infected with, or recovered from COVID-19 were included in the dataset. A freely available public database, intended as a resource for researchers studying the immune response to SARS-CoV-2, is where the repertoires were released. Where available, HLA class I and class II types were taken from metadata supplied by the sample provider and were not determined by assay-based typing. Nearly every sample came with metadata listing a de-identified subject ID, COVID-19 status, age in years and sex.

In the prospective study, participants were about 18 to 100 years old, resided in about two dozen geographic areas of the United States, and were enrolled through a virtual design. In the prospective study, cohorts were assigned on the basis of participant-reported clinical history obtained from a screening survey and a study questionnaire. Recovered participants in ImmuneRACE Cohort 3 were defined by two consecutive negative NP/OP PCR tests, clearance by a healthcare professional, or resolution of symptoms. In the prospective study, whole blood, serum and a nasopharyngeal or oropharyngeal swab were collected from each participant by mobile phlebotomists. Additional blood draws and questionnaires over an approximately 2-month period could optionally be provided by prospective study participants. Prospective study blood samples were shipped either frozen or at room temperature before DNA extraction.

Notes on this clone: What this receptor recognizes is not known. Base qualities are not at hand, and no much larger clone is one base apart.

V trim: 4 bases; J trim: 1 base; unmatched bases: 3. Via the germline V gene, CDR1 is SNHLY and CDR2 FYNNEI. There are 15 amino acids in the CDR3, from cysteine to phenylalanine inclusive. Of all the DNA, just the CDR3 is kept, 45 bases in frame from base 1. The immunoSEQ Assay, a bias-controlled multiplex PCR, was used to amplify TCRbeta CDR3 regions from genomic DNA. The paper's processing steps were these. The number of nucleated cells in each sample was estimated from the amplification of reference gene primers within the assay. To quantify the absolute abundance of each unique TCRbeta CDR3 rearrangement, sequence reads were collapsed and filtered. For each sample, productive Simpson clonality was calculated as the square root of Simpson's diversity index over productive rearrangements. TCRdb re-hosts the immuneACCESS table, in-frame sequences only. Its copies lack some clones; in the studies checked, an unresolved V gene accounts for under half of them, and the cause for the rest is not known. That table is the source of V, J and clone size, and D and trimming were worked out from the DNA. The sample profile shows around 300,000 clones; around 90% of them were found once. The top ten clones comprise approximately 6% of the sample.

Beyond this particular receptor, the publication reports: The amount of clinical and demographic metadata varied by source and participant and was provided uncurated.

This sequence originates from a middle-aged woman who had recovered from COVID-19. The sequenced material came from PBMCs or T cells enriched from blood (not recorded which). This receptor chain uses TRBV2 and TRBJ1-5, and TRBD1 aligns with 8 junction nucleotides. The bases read TGTGCCAGCAGTGGACAGGGGCTCAGCAATCAGCCCCAGCATTTT. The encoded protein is CASSGQGLSNQPQHF.